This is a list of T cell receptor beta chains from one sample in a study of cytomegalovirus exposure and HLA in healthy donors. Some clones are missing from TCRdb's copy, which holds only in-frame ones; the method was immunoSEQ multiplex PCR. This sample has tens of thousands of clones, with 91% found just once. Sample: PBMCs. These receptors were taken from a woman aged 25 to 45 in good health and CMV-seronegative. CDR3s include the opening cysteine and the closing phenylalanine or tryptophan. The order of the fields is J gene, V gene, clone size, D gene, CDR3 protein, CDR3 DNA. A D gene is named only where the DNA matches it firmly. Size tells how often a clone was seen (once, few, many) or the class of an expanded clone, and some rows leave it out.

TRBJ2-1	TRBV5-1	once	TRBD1	CASSPTGEGYNEQFF	TGCGCCAGCAGCCCGACAGGGGAAGGGTACAATGAGCAGTTCTTC
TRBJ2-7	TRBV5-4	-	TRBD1	CASKIDRGSSYEQYF	TGTGCCAGCAAAATCGACAGGGGCTCCTCCTACGAGCAGTACTTC
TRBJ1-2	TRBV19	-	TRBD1	CASIRAGGQNGYTF	TGTGCCAGTATAAGGGCAGGGGGCCAAAATGGCTACACCTTC
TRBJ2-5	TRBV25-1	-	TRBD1	CASRTLDRGGETQYF	TGTGCCAGCAGGACCTTGGACAGGGGAGGGGAGACCCAGTACTTC
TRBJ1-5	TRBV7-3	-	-	CASSPGSDQPQHF	TGTGCCAGCAGCCCAGGCTCCGATCAGCCCCAGCATTTT
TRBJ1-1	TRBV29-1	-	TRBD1	CSVVRQGETEAFF	TGCAGCGTTGTTAGACAGGGTGAAACTGAAGCTTTCTTT
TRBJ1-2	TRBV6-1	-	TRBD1	CASSYDRGLNYGYTF	TGTGCCAGCAGCTACGACAGGGGACTTAACTATGGCTACACCTTC
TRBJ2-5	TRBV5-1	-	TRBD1	CASSLGSGGAKETQYF	TGCGCCAGCAGCTTGGGGTCAGGGGGCGCAAAGGAGACCCAGTACTTC
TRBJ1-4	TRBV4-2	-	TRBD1	CASSRGGDSNEKLFF	TGTGCCAGCAGCCGAGGCGGGGACAGCAATGAAAAACTGTTTTTT
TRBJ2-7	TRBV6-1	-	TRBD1	CASSQQGNEQYF	TGTGCCAGCAGTCAACAGGGGAACGAGCAGTACTTC
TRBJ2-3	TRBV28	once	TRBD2	CASSPGTSGSTQYF	TGTGCCAGCAGTCCGGGGACTAGCGGGAGTACGCAGTATTTT
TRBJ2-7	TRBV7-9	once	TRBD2	CASSLSSGSVQQYF	TGTGCCAGCAGCTTATCTAGCGGGAGTGTGCAGCAGTACTTC
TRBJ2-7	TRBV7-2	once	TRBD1	CASSSGQGSYEQYF	TGTGCCAGCAGCTCAGGACAGGGTTCCTACGAGCAGTACTTC
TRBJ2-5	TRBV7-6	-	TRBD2	CASSLMDLAGGRTQYF	TGTGCCAGCAGCTTAATGGACCTGGCGGGAGGGAGGACCCAGTACTTC
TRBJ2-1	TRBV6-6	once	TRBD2	CASSYLGLAGDEQFF	TGTGCCAGCAGTTACCTTGGACTAGCGGGAGATGAGCAGTTCTTC
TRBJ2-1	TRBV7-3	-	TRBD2	CASSVGLAGGGGQFF	TGTGCCAGCAGCGTGGGACTAGCGGGAGGCGGCGGGCAGTTCTTC
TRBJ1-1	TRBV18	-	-	CASSPRTQGGGLGTEAFF	TGTGCCAGCTCACCAAGAACCCAGGGCGGAGGGTTGGGCACTGAAGCTTTCTTT
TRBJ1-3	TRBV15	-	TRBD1	CATSRDLGQGSGNTIYF	TGTGCCACCAGCAGAGATCTGGGACAGGGCTCTGGAAACACCATATATTTT
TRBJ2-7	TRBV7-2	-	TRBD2	CASRGAGVGGQYF	TGTGCCAGCAGGGGAGCGGGAGTAGGGGGGCAGTACTTC
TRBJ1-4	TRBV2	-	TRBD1	CASRGQGVSNEKLFF	TGTGCCAGCAGGGGACAGGGGGTTTCAAATGAAAAACTGTTTTTT
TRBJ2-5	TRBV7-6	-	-	CASSLPQYQETQYF	TGTGCCAGCAGCTTACCACAGTATCAAGAGACCCAGTACTTC
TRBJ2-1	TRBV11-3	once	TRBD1	CASSFRQGGEQFF	TGTGCCAGCAGCTTTCGACAGGGGGGCGAGCAGTTCTTC
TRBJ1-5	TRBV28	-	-	CASSLFRGNQPQHF	TGTGCCAGCAGTTTATTCAGGGGCAATCAGCCCCAGCATTTT
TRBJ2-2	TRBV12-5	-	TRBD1	CASGLTGSPGELFF	TGTGCTAGTGGGCTGACAGGGTCCCCCGGGGAGCTGTTTTTT
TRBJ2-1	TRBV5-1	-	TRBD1	CASSYSGTGTANEQFF	TGCGCCAGCAGCTACTCCGGGACAGGTACCGCCAATGAGCAGTTCTTC
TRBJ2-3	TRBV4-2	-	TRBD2	CASSPTTSAYTDTQYF	TGTGCCAGCAGCCCTACGACTAGCGCGTACACAGATACGCAGTATTTT
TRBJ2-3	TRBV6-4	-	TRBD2	CASSLAGGGSDTQYF	TGTGCCAGCAGCCTAGCGGGAGGAGGGTCAGATACGCAGTATTTT
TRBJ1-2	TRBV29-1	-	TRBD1	CSVEARRGQAF	TGCAGCGTTGAAGCCCGCCGGGGACAGGCCTTC
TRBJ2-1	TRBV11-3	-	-	CASRGTGDNEQFF	TGTGCCAGCAGAGGTACGGGGGACAATGAGCAGTTCTTC
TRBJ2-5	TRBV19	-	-	CASSIMGRGRGEETQYF	TGTGCCAGTAGTATTATGGGTCGGGGCAGGGGGGAAGAGACCCAGTACTTC
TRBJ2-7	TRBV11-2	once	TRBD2	CASSSPSGRIHEQYF	TGTGCCAGCAGTTCCCCTAGCGGGAGGATCCACGAGCAGTACTTC
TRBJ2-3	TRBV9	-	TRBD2	CASSVRGLTSGILDTQYF	TGTGCCAGCAGCGTGCGGGGCCTGACTAGCGGGATATTGGATACGCAGTATTTT
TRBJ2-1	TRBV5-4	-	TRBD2	CASSLIAGGYNEQFF	TGTGCCAGCAGCTTGATAGCGGGAGGGTACAATGAGCAGTTCTTC
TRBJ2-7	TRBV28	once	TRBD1	CASSNPGQGSYEQYF	TGTGCCAGCAGTAATCCGGGACAGGGGTCCTACGAGCAGTACTTC
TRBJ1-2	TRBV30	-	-	CAWSVTMTSTGGYTF	TGTGCCTGGAGTGTGACCATGACGTCAACGGGGGGCTACACCTTC
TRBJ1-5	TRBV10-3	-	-	CAISTGGDQPQHF	TGTGCCATCAGTACGGGGGGGGATCAGCCCCAGCATTTT
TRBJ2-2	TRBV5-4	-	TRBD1	CASSPGQGANTGELFF	TGTGCCAGCAGTCCGGGACAGGGGGCGAACACCGGGGAGCTGTTTTTT
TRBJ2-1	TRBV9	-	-	CASSAGLSSSYNEQFF	TGTGCCAGCAGCGCGGGACTTTCGAGCTCCTACAATGAGCAGTTCTTC
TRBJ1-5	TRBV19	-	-	CASSSRYNQPQHF	TGTGCCAGTAGTAGCAGATACAATCAGCCCCAGCATTTT
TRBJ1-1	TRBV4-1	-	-	CASSQGANTEAFF	TGCGCCAGCAGCCAGGGGGCGAACACTGAAGCTTTCTTT
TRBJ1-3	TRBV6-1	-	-	CASSDRVEGNTIYF	TGTGCCAGCAGTGATCGCGTCGAGGGAAACACCATATATTTT
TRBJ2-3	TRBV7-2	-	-	CASRLSGYTDTQYF	TGTGCCAGCAGACTTAGCGGTTACACAGATACGCAGTATTTT
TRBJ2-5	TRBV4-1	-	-	CASSLGVQETQYF	TGCGCCAGCAGTCTGGGAGTCCAAGAGACCCAGTACTTC